The T cell receptor beta chain described here comes from a study of T cell clones after liver transplantation. The overall study: Blood was drawn pre-transplant, before withdrawal, and after full or failed withdrawal. General study findings and limits: Small, mixed patient groups and varying post-transplant times limit these conclusions. In most of the 8 subjects, circulating graft-donor-reactive CD4 TCRbeta sequences fell significantly after transplant.

In regard to this clone: The target antigen is unknown.

Sequenced by immunoSEQ multiplex PCR; TCRdb stores in-frame clones only, minus some. This sample has under 90,000 clones, with about four fifths found just once. Per the germline V gene, CDR1 is MDHEN and CDR2 is SYDVKM. V trimming: 1 base; J trimming: 6 bases; junction bases outside the gene matches: 4. The CDR3 has 14 residues. The chain joins TRBV28 to TRBJ1-2, with 8 bases that match TRBD1. Source: CD4+ T cells from blood, taken before liver transplant. This receptor was obtained from a human donor who received a liver transplant. CDR3 sequence (DNA): TGTGCCAGCAGTTTATTGACAGGGGATAATGGCTACACCTTC. It encodes CASSLLTGDNGYTF.